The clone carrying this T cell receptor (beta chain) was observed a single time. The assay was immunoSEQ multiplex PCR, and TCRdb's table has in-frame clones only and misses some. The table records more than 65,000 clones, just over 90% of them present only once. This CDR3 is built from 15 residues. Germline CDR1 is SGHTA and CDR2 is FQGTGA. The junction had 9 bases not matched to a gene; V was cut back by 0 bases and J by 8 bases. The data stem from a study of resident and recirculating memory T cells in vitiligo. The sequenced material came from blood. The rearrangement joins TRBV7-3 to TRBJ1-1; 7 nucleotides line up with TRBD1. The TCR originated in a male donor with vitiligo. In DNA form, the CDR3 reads TGTGCCAGCAGCTTAACAGGGGACAGAAGGCTCGAAGCTTTCTTT. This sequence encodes CASSLTGDRRLEAFF.